This T cell receptor beta chain was sequenced during a study of beta chain features in type 1 diabetes. With respect to this clone: The antigen remains unidentified.

The germline V and J ends were trimmed by 3 bases and 3 bases, with 24 bases remaining between them. The CDR3 has 19 amino acids. Per germline, CDR1 LGHNA and CDR2 YNFKEQ. Investigators reverse transcribed all isolated RNA, so they sequenced expressed TCRB transcripts. Data came from immunoSEQ multiplex PCR; TCRdb stores just in-frame clones and leaves some out. This sample carries roughly 340,000 clones, less than 15% of them seen once, and the ten largest clones take about 0.015%. Study-level findings and limits: The study found moderately but significantly shorter TCRB CDR3s in all four CD4+ subsets of Type 1 diabetes patients.

The rearrangement uses TRBV4-2 and TRBJ2-1, with D perhaps TRBD2 (6 bases). The sequence was collected from a woman between 18 and 30 years old with type 1 diabetes. The sequencing input was naive CD4+ T cells from blood. CDR3 protein: CASSQGRSLTGAFYNEQFF. The CDR3 nucleotides read TGTGCCAGCAGCCAGGGGAGGTCTTTAACGGGAGCCTTCTACAATGAGCAGTTCTTC.